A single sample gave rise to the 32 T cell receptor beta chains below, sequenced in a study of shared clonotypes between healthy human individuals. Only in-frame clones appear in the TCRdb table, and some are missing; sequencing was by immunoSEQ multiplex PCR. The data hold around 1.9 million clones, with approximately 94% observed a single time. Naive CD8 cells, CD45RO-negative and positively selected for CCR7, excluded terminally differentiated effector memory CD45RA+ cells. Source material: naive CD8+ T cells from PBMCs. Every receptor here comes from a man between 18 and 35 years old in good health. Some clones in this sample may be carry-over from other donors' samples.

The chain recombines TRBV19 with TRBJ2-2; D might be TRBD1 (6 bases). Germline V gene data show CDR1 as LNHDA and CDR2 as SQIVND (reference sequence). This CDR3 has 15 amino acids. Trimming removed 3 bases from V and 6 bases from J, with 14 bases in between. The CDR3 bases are TGTGCCAGTAGTATCTTCGGACAGCTGTCCGGGGAGCTGTTTTTT. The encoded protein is CASSIFGQLSGELFF.

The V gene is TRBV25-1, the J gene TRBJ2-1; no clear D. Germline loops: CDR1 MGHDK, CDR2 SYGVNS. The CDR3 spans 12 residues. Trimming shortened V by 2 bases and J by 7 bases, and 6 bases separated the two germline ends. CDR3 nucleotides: TGTGCCAGCAGTGAAATAGTAAATGAGCAGTTCTTC. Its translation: CASSEIVNEQFF.

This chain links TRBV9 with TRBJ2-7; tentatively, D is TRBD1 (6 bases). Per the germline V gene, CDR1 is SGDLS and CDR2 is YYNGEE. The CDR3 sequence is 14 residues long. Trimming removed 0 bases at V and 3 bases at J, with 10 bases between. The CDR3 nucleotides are TGTGCCAGCAGCGTAGGGTTACAGGGCTACGAGCAGTACTTC. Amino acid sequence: CASSVGLQGYEQYF.

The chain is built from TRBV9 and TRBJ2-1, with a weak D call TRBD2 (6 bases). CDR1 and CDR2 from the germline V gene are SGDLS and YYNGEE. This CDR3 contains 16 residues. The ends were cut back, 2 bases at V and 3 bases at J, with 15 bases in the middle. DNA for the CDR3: TGTGCCAGCAGCGTTGGTGGGGACTCATACTACAATGAGCAGTTCTTC. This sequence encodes CASSVGGDSYYNEQFF.

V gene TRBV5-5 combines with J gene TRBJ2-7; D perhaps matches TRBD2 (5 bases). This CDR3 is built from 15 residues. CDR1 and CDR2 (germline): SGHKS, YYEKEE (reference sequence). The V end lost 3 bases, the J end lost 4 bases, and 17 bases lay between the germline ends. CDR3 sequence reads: CASSYTLAGIYEQYF. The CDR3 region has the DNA TGTGCCAGCAGCTATACTCTCGCGGGTATATACGAGCAGTACTTC.

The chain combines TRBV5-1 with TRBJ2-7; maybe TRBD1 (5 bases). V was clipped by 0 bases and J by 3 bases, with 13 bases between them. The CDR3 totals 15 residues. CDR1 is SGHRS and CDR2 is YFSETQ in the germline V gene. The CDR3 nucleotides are TGCGCCAGCAGCTTGGGACAGCAAGAGTTCTACGAGCAGTACTTC. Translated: CASSLGQQEFYEQYF.

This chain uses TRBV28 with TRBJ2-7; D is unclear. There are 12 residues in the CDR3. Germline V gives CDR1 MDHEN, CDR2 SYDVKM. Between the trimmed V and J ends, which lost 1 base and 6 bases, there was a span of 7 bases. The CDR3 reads CASSLSSAEQYF. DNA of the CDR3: TGTGCCAGCAGTTTATCGTCCGCCGAGCAGTACTTC.

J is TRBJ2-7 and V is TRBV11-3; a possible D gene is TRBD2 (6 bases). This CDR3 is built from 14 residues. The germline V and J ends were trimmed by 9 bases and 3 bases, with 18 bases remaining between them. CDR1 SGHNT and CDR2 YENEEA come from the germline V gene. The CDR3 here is CARPRDPRRYEQYF. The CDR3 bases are TGTGCCAGGCCGCGGGACCCCCGACGCTACGAGCAGTACTTC.

The DNA of the CDR3 is TGTGCCAGCAGCTCAACTACAGGGGCCGAGCAGTACTTC. As protein: CASSSTTGAEQYF. The chain combines TRBV7-9 with TRBJ2-7, with 7 bases fitting TRBD1. This CDR3 has 13 residues. Germline CDR1 is SEHNR and CDR2 is FQNEAQ (reference sequence). V was pared by 4 bases and J by 6 bases, with 6 bases of the junction left unmatched.

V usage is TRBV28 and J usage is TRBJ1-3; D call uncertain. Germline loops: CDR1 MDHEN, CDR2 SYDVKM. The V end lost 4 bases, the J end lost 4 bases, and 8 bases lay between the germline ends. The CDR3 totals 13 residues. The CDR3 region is CASSSKRGNTIYF. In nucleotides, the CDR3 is TGTGCCAGCAGTTCCAAACGGGGAAACACCATATATTTT.

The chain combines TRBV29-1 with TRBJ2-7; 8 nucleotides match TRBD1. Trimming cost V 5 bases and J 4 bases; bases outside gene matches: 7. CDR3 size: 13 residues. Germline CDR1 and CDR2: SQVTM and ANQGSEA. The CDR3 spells CSVQTGAWYEQYF. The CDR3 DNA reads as TGCAGCGTTCAGACAGGGGCCTGGTACGAGCAGTACTTC.

CDR3 bases: TGTGCCAGCAGCTCAAGGGCGCTTCCCGGGGCAGATACGCAGTATTTT. This gives the protein CASSSRALPGADTQYF. The V and J genes are TRBV7-9 and TRBJ2-3, with a tentative D call TRBD2 (5 bases). The germline V and J ends were trimmed by 4 bases and 4 bases, with 18 bases remaining between them. The CDR3 sequence is 16 residues long. Germline CDR1 is SEHNR and CDR2 is FQNEAQ (reference sequence).

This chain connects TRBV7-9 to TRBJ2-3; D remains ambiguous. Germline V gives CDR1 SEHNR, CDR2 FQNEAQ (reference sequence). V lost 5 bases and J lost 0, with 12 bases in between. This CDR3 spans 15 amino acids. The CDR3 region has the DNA TGTGCCAGCAGCCCAGTCAAGCCTAGCACAGATACGCAGTATTTT. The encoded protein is CASSPVKPSTDTQYF.

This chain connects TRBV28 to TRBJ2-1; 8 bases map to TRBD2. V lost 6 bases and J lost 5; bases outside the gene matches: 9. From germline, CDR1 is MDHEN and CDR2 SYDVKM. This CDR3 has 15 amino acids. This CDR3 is CASRRPGTRNNEQFF. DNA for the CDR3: TGTGCCAGCAGGCGGCCCGGGACTAGGAACAATGAGCAGTTCTTC.

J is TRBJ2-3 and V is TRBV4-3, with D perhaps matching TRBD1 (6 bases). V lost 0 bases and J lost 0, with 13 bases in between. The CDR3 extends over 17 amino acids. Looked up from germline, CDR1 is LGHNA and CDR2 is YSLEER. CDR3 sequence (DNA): TGCGCCAGCAGCCAAGATTCAGGGGTCCTTAGCACAGATACGCAGTATTTT. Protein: CASSQDSGVLSTDTQYF.

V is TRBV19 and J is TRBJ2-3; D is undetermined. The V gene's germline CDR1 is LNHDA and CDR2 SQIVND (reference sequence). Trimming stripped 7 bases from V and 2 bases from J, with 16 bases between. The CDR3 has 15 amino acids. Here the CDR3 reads CASTFTRLHTDTQYF. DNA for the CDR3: TGTGCCAGTACCTTCACCCGGTTACACACAGATACGCAGTATTTT.

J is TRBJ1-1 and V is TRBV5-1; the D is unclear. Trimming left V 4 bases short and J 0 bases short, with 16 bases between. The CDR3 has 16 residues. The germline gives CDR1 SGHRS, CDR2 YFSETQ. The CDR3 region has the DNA TGCGCCAGCAGCCAATCCTCGGGGAGTATGAACACTGAAGCTTTCTTT. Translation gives CASSQSSGSMNTEAFF.

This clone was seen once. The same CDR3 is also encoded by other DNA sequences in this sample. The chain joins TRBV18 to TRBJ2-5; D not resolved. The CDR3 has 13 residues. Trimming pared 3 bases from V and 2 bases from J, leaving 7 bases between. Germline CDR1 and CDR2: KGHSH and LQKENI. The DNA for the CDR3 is TGTGCCAGCTCACCTCCCCTGCAAGAGACCCAGTACTTC. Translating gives CASSPPLQETQYF. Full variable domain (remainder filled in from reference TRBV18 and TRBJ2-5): NAGVMQNPRHLVRRRGQEARLRCSPMKGHSHVYWYRQLPEEGLKFMVYLQKENIIDESGMPKERFSAEFPKEGPSILRIQQVVRGDSAAYFCASSPPLQETQYFGPGTRLLVL.

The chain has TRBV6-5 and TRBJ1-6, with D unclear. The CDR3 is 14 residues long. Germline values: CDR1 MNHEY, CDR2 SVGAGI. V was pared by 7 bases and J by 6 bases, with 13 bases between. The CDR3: CASTQIGINSPLHF. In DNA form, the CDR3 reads TGTGCCAGCACCCAAATCGGGATTAATTCACCCCTCCACTTT.

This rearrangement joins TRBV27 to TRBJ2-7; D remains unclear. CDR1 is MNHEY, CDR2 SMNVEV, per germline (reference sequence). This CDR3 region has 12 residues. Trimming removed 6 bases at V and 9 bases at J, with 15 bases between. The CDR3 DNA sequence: TGTGCCAGCAGCCCCGGACCCCGGGCGCAGTACTTC. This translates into CASSPGPRAQYF.

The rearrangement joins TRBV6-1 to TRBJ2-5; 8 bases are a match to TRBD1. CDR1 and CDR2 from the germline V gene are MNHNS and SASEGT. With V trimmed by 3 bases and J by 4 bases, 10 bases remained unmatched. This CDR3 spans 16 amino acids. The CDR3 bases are TGTGCCAGCAGTGACCGAGGACAGGGCGTCGTAGAGACCCAGTACTTC. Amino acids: CASSDRGQGVVETQYF.

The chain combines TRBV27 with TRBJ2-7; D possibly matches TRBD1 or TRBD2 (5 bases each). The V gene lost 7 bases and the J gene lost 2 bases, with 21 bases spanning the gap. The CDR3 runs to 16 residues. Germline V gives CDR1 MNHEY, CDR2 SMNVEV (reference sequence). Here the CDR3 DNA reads TGTGCCAGCACCCCCGCGGTGGGGGACGGCCCCTACGAGCAGTACTTC. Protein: CASTPAVGDGPYEQYF.

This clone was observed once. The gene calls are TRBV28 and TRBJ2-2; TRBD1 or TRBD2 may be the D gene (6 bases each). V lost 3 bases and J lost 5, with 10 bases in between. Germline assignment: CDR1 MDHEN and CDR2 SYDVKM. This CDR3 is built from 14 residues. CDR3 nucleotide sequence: TGTGCCAGCAGTTTTGGAGGGGGAACCGGGGAGCTGTTTTTT. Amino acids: CASSFGGGTGELFF.

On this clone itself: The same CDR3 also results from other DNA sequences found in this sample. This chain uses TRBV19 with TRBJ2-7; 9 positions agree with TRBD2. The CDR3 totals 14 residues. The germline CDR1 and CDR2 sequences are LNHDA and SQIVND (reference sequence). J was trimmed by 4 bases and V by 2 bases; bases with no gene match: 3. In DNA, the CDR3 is TGTGCCAGTAGTATATCGCTAGCGGGGTACGAGCAGTACTTC. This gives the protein CASSISLAGYEQYF.

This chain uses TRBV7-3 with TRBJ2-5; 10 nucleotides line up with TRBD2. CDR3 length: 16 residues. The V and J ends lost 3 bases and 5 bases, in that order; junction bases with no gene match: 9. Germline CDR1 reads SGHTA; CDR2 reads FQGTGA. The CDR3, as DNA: TGTGCCAGCAGCTTGGGAGCGGGAGGGCCGGGGGAGACCCAGTACTTC. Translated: CASSLGAGGPGETQYF.

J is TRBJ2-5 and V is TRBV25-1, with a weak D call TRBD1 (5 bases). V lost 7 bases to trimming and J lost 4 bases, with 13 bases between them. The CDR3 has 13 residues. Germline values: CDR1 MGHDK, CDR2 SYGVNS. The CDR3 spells CASTGHPRETQYF. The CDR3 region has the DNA TGTGCCAGCACTGGACACCCTCGAGAGACCCAGTACTTC.

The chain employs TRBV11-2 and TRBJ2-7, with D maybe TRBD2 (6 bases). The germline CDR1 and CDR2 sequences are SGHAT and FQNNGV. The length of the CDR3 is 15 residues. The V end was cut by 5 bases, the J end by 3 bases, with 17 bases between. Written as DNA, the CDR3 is TGTGCCAGCAGCACACGGGGCGGGAAGCTCTACGAGCAGTACTTC. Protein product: CASSTRGGKLYEQYF.

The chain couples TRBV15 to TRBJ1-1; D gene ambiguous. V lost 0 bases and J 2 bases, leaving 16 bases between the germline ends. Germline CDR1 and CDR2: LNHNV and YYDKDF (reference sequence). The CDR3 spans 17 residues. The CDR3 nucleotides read TGTGCCACCAGCAGAGATCACTTAAGGTACGATAACACTGAAGCTTTCTTT. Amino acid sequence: CATSRDHLRYDNTEAFF. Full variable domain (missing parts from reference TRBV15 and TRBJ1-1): DAMVIQNPRYQVTQFGKPVTLSCSQTLNHNVMYWYQQKSSQAPKLLFHYYDKDFNNEADTPDNFQSRRPNTSFCFLDIRSPGLGDTAMYLCATSRDHLRYDNTEAFFGQGTRLTVV.

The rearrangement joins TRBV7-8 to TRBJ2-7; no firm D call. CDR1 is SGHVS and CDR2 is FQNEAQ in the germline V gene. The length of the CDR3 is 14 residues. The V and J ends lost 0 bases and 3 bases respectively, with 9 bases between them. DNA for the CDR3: TGTGCCAGCAGCTTAGCCCTCAAACACTACGAGCAGTACTTC. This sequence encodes CASSLALKHYEQYF.

The CDR3 DNA is TGTGCCAGTAGTATCCCCACAGGGTCCGCGAACACCGGGGAGCTGTTTTTT. It specifies CASSIPTGSANTGELFF. The chain has TRBV19 and TRBJ2-2; possible D gene TRBD1, 6 bases. CDR3 size: 17 residues. Germline V CDR1 and CDR2: LNHDA, SQIVND (reference sequence). Trimming took 3 bases from V and 0 from J, leaving 14 bases between them. The variable domain in full, completed from reference TRBV19 and TRBJ2-2, reads DGGITQSPKYLFRKEGQNVTLSCEQNLNHDAMYWYRQDPGQGLRLIYYSQIVNDFQKGDIAEGYSVSREKKESFPLTVTSAQKNPTAFYLCASSIPTGSANTGELFFGEGSRLTVL.

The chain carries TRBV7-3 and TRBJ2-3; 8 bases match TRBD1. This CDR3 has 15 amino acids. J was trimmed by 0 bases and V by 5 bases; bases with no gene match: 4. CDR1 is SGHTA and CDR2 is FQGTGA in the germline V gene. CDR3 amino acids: CASSLGQVSTDTQYF. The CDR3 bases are TGTGCCAGCAGCCTGGGACAGGTTAGCACAGATACGCAGTATTTT.

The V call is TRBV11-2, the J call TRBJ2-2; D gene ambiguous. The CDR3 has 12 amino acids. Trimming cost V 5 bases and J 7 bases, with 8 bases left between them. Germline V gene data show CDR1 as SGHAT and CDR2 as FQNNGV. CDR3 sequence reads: CASSLRVGELFF. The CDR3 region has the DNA TGTGCCAGCAGCCTCAGAGTCGGGGAGCTGTTTTTT.